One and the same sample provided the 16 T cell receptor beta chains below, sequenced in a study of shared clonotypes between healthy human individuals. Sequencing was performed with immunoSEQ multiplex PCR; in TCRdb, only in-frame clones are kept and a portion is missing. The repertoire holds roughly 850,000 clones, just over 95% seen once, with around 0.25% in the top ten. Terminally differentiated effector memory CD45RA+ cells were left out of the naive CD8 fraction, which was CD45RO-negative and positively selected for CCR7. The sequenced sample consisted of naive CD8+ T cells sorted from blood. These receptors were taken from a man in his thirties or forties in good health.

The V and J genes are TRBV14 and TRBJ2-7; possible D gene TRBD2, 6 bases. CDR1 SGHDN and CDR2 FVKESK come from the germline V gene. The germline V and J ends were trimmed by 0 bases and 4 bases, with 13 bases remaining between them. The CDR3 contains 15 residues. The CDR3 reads CASSQEWGELYEQYF. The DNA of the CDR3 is TGTGCCAGCAGCCAAGAATGGGGGGAGCTGTACGAGCAGTACTTC.

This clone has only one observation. The CDR3 loop is CASSPGQIMPQHF. DNA of the CDR3: TGTGCCAGCAGCCCGGGACAGATTATGCCCCAGCATTTT. The rearrangement links TRBV11-2 to TRBJ1-5, with 7 bases matching TRBD1. The CDR3 contains 13 residues. CDR1 and CDR2 (germline): SGHAT, FQNNGV. The V gene end was trimmed by 5 bases and the J gene end by 9 bases; junction bases not matched to a gene: 7.

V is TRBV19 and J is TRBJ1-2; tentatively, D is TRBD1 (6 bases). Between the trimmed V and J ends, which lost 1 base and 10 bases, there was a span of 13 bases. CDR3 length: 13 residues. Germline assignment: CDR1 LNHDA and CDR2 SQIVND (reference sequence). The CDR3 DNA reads TGTGCCAGTAGTATAGTCAGACAGGAGGACTACACCTTC. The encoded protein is CASSIVRQEDYTF.

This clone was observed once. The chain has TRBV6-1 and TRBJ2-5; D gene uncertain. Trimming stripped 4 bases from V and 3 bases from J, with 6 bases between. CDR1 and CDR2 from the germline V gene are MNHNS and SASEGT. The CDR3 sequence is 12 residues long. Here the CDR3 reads CASSGWEETQYF. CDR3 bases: TGTGCCAGCAGTGGGTGGGAAGAGACCCAGTACTTC.

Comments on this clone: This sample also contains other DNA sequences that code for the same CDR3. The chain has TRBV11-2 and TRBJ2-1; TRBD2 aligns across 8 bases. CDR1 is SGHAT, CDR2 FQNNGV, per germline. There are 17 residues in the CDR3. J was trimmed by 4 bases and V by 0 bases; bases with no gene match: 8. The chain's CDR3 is CASSLDGLAGLYNEQFF. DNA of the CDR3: TGTGCCAGCAGCTTAGATGGCCTAGCGGGTCTTTACAATGAGCAGTTCTTC.

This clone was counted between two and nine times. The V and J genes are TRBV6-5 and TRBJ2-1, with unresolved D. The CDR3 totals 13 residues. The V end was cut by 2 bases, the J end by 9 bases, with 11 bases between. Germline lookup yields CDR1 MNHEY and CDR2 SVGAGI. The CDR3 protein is CASSYTPFSEQFF. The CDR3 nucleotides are TGTGCCAGCAGTTACACCCCTTTTTCTGAGCAGTTCTTC.

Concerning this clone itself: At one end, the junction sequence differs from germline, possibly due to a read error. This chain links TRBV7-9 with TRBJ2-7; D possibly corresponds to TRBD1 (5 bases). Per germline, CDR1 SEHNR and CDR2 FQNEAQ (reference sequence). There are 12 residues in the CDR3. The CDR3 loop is CASSAYTGNADF. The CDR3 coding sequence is TGTGCCAGCAGCGCCTATACAGGAAACGCGGACTTC.

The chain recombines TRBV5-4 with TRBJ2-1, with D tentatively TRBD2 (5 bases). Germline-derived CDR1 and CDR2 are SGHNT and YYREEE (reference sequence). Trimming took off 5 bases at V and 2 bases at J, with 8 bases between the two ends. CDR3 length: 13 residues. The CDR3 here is CASSLGTYNEQFF. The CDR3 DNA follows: TGTGCCAGCAGTCTCGGGACCTACAATGAGCAGTTCTTC.

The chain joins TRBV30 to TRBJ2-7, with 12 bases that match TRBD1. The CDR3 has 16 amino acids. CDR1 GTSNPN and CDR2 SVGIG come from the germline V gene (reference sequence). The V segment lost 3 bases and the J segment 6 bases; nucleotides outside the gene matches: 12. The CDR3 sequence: CAWRQSGQGARSEQYF. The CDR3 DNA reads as TGTGCCTGGAGGCAGTCGGGACAGGGGGCGCGTAGCGAGCAGTACTTC.

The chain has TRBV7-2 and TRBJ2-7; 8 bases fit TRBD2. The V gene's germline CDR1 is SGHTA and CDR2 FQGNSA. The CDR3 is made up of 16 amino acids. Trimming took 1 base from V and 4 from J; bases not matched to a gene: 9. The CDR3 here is CASSLVLAGGGYEQYF. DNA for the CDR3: TGTGCCAGCAGCTTAGTCCTAGCGGGTGGGGGATACGAGCAGTACTTC.

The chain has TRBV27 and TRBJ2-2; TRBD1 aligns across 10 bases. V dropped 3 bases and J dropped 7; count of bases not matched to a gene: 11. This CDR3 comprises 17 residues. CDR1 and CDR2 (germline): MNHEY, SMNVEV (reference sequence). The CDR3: CASSFRDRGLQFGELFF. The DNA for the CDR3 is TGTGCCAGCAGTTTCAGGGACAGGGGCCTCCAGTTCGGGGAGCTGTTTTTT.

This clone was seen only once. The DNA of the CDR3 is TGTGCCAGCAGCTCTCCGACAGGGGTATTCACTGAAGCTTTCTTT. Translating gives CASSSPTGVFTEAFF. The V call is TRBV7-9, the J call TRBJ1-1, with TRBD1 matching over 8 bases. Per germline, CDR1 SEHNR and CDR2 FQNEAQ (reference sequence). Trimming took 4 bases from V and 4 from J; bases not matched to a gene: 8. The CDR3 spans 15 residues.

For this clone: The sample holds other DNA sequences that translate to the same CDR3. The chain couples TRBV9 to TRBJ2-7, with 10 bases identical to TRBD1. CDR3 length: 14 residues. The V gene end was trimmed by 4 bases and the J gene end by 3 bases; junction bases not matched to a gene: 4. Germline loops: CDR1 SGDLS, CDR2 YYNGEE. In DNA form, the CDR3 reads TGTGCCAGCAGCCCGAGGACAGGGGGCTACGAGCAGTACTTC. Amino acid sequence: CASSPRTGGYEQYF.

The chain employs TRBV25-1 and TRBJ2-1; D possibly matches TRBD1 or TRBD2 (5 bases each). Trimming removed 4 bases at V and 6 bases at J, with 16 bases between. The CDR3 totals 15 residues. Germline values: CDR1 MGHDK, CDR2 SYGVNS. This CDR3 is CASSAPGAAGNEQFF. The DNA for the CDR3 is TGTGCCAGCAGTGCACCCGGGGCAGCAGGCAATGAGCAGTTCTTC.

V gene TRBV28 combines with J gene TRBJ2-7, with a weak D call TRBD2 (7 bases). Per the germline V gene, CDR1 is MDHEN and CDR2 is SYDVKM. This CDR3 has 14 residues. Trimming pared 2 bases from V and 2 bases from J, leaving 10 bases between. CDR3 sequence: CASSLRGAPYEQYF. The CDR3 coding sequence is TGTGCCAGCAGTTTACGGGGGGCCCCCTACGAGCAGTACTTC.

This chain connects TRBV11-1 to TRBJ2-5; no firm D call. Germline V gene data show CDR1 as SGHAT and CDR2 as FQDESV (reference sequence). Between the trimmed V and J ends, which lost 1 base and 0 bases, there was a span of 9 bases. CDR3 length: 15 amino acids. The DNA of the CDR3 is TGTGCCAGCAGCTTAGTTGCAGGCCACCAAGAGACCCAGTACTTC. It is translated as CASSLVAGHQETQYF.